This T cell receptor (beta chain) came from a study of cytomegalovirus exposure and HLA in healthy donors (dated by TCRdb to about 2017). Describing the broader study: In an earlier analysis of 550 to 750 of the donors, 276 Gb of sequence data and 117 million unique TCR beta sequences from about 190 million T cells were reported. An early release that covered some 640 HLA-typed donors contained approximately 300 gigabases of sequencing data and some 87 million unique TCR sequences. Both class I and class II loci were covered by HLA typing, at four-digit resolution. Typing coverage differed by locus: A, B, C, DRB1 and DQB1 were typed in about 620-640 donors, DQA1 in 500 to 550, DPA1 in approximately 610, and DPB1 in 472. Using immunosequencing, the study profiled T cell repertoires from 500 to 800 subjects and related those repertoires to cytomegalovirus serostatus. Alongside the repertoire data, information on donor age, sex, ethnicity and CMV serostatus was compiled. An earlier analysis of about 600 of the donors used high-throughput TCR beta sequencing to judge whether each TCR beta V gene segment behaved as functional or pseudogenic. The study aimed to test whether cataloging public T cell receptors could reveal signatures of past pathogen exposure. A handful of DR-DQ haplotypes were handled as single units for association and clustering because linkage in the cohort was strong. The later analysis used no new phenotypic data to find candidate immune exposures, relying instead on TCR beta sequences and their occurrence across donors. To study patterns of TCR occurrence, a later analysis re-analyzed previously published TCR beta repertoires from 500 to 850 donors and added high-resolution HLA genotyping. Genome-wide SNP genotypes for about three fifths of the roughly 700 donors were used in a later genetic analysis, which treated that subset as a discovery cohort. Besides the first cohort of hundreds of subjects, a separate validation cohort made up of 120 different subjects was used. Every repertoire in the discovery cohort had been generated on one and the same sequencing platform. Among about 400 genotyped donors of the cohort, an average of around 250,000 unique TCR beta nucleotide sequences was sequenced per donor, of which 15% to 20% were non-productive. To predict cytomegalovirus infection status, the study combined high-throughput TCR immunosequencing, statistical association of individual TCRs with disease status, and machine learning. The genetic ancestry cluster associated with self-reported Caucasian donors included around four fifths of the roughly 400 genotyped donors.

Receptor amplification or capture employed the immunoSEQ multiplex PCR assay. For the multiplex PCR, a mixture combining 60 forward primers for TCR Vbeta segments and 13 reverse primers for TCR Jbeta segments was used. The CDR3 region of rearranged TCR beta genes was amplified from genomic DNA by a multiplex PCR assay. The Illumina HiSeq System was used to sequence the amplified TCR beta libraries as 87-base-pair reads. In the source study's methods: Across the 666 repertoires, a later analysis counted approximately 83 million unique TCR beta chains, around 11 million of which were shared by at least two donors. Raw reads were error-corrected and collapsed into unique sequences by a nearest-neighbor algorithm in which closely related sequences were merged to remove PCR and sequencing errors. CDR3 sequences were aligned to IMGT reference sequences to assign V, D and J gene segments. For a sequence to be retained, a match of at least six nucleotides to both a V gene segment and a J gene segment was required. A rearrangement counted as productive if the CDR3 had no stop codons and remained in frame with V and J, and every other rearrangement counted as non-productive. Following IMGT convention, CDR3 was defined as the stretch from the second conserved V-encoded cysteine to the conserved J-encoded phenylalanine. The earlier analysis of about 500 of the donors excluded sequences that lacked an unambiguous match to a single V gene segment. In an earlier analysis of approximately 550 of the donors, V segments were called functional above 56.7% productive rearrangements and were called segregating when the between-donor standard deviation exceeded 5%. To diagnose cytomegalovirus status from the catalog of TCR beta chain sequences, a statistical classification framework was built. In a later analysis, V and J genes were assigned by comparing TCR nucleotide sequences against IMGT/GENE-DB human TR gene sequences. Using the TCRdist pipeline, a later analysis assigned CDR3 sequences along with most-parsimonious VDJ recombination scenarios. A later analysis defined each TCR beta chain by its CDR3 amino acid sequence plus V-gene family, and excluded reads lacking a unique V-gene family. As a way to deal with suspected cross-contamination and a sequencing artifact, a later analysis dropped approximately 590 nucleotide sequences that were highly shared and had low generation probability. For each public chain, a later analysis derived a clonal expansion index from normalized ranks of inferred template counts within each repertoire. A later analysis computed generation probabilities with a VDJ recombination model fitted to out-of-frame rearrangements, and checked the results against IGoR. In a later analysis, TCR-TCR, TCR-HLA and TCR-CMV co-occurrence was scored with hypergeometric tests, and a repertoire-size bias correction was applied to TCR pairs. In a later analysis, false discovery rates were estimated by permuting HLA or CMV assignments 20 times. In a later analysis, co-occurring TCRs were grouped using DBSCAN, and TCRdist sequence similarity was added for clustering within HLA-allele-positive subsets. Co-occurrence clustering excluded repertoires with fewer than 30,000 or more than 120,000 public chains, plus five with anomalous nucleotide sharing. Sourced from immuneACCESS, this table was stored by TCRdb with only in-frame sequences that have V and J called. A share of the clones is absent; for the studies checked, an unresolved V gene accounts for under half, and the remainder has no known explanation. V, J and clone size were drawn from that table, and D and trimming were deduced from the DNA. The sample has 100,000 to 150,000 clones on record. The ten most abundant clones make up more than 0.9% of the sample.

About this clone: The specificity of this receptor is unknown.

Overall results and qualifications from the work: In a later analysis, most CMV-associated TCR beta chains were found to appear HLA-restricted, with HLA associations seemingly driven largely by CMV exposure. In a later analysis, the rate of TCR association differed among HLA loci, with DRB1 alleles having the most associated TCRs and HLA-C alleles having the fewest. In both the original and validation cohorts, the classifier was reported to diagnose cytomegalovirus status with high specificity and sensitivity. Because some donors lacked HLA typing at each locus, the association tests relied only on the typed subset. Immune exposure information for the cohort was limited to CMV serostatus. A further reported finding was that TCR beta sequences accurately predicted the HLA-A and HLA-B alleles for most subjects in the first cohort. The authors suggested that the approach could potentially be extended to other disease states and immunological phenotypes. Strong co-occurrence of HLA alleles, especially DR and DQ, made assigning TCR associations to individual alleles difficult. In this cohort, only TCR beta chains were sequenced, and detectable features were limited by the absence of alpha or paired-chain data. In a later analysis, around 17,000 TCR beta sequences were associated with specific HLA alleles at a false discovery rate of 0.05. The earlier analysis of approximately 560 of the donors excluded roughly 16 rarely observed V segments, including chromosome 9 orphons, because counts were too low. A later genetic analysis reported fewer N-insertions in productive TCRs among donors in an Asian-associated ancestry cluster than the roughly 700-donor mean. An earlier analysis of around 540 of the donors showed that most TCR beta V segments appeared in productive rearrangements either about 87% or about 30% of the time, which broadly matched IMGT annotations. An association between a missense DCLRE1C variant and V-gene and J-gene trimming of TCR beta chains was found in a later genetic analysis and replicated in an independent cohort. A group of highly shared sequence variants was considered likely to be a technical artifact of the sequencing pipeline. Linkage disequilibrium might explain the correlated functional status among segregating V segments, but an unknown experimental factor could not be excluded. In vitro tests confirmed that three of the cytomegalovirus-associated TCR beta chains recognize cytomegalovirus antigens. The presence/absence analyses assumed that sequencing depth was roughly uniform across donors, and that assumption may not be true. In a later analysis, HLA-associated TCR beta chains showed more clonal expansion and lower generation probabilities than non-associated chains that were equally common. Because the 87-base-pair reads could not distinguish some IMGT-functional V segments, including TRBV6-2 and TRBV6-3, those segments were excluded. In the study, 150 to 200 TCR beta chains were listed as associated with cytomegalovirus. Several of the top co-occurrence clusters appeared to be linked to parvovirus B19, influenza, CMV and Epstein-Barr virus, according to a later analysis. Most TCR sequences were observed very rarely across donors, whereas some public TCRs were present in many individuals.

The cysteine opens and the phenylalanine closes a CDR3 of 14 amino acids. The entry retains the CDR3 DNA only, 42 bases that are in frame from base 1. Based on the germline V gene, the CDR1 and CDR2 sequences are MDHEN and SYDVKM. The cohort consisted of hundreds of healthy bone marrow donors. At the time of sampling, every cohort member was nominally healthy, though immune exposures that went unrecorded were likely present. The donor tested CMV seronegative, placing the donor among the 300 to 450 seronegative members of the cohort. Every donor gave a peripheral blood sample, and the peripheral blood mononuclear cells from that sample were used for TCR beta sequencing. The Qiagen DNeasy Blood Extraction Kit was used to extract genomic DNA from the blood cell samples.

Sample: PBMCs. The sequence joins TRBV28 to TRBJ1-2; the D gene is possibly TRBD1, with 6 bases matching. This TCR was recovered from a man in his late teens or twenties in good health and CMV-seronegative. The CDR3 is CAGGGGSIRNGYTF. The DNA reads as follows: TGTGCTGGGGGCGGGGGTTCGATCAGAAATGGCTACACCTTC.